This T cell receptor (beta chain) derives from a study of T cell changes during pregnancy in multiple sclerosis. Measured with immunoSEQ multiplex PCR; TCRdb has only the in-frame clones, and not every one. The table shows roughly 45,000 clones, with about 94% occurring only once. This clone has a single count. This sample comprised CD8+ T cells from peripheral blood mononuclear cells, obtained after pregnancy. The TCR was taken from a female donor with multiple sclerosis, enrolled in a pregnancy study.

In DNA, the CDR3 is TGTGCCAGCAGCTCTGTTGGGGGGGACTACCTCTACGAGCAGTACTTC. This sequence encodes CASSSVGGDYLYEQYF. The rearrangement uses TRBV5-4 and TRBJ2-7; 7 bases line up with TRBD2. The CDR3 runs to 16 residues. V was clipped by 3 bases and J by 3 bases; unmatched bases: 12. Germline CDR1 and CDR2: SGHNT and YYREEE (reference sequence).